This T cell receptor beta chain was recovered during a study of cytomegalovirus exposure and HLA in healthy donors. The study, taken as a whole, reports: Confirmation was obtained in vitro that a few CMV-associated chains are specific for CMV antigens.

60 Vbeta and 13 Jbeta primers were used in PCR. Authors' data handling: A later analysis tallied 80 million or so unique TCR beta chains, about 9.9 million of them shared. Using immunoSEQ multiplex PCR, the repertoire was profiled, and TCRdb retains in-frame clones only, with some absent. V, J and clone size are those of that table, while D and trimming were read from the DNA. The table lists about 140,000 clones, around 79% of them singletons. For this clone: Its specificity is not known.

This sequence was found in a young woman in good health and CMV-seronegative. The sample taken for sequencing was PBMCs.

The CDR3 here is CAWSNQGLDTDTQYF. For the CDR3, the DNA is TGTGCCTGGAGTAACCAGGGTTTAGACACAGATACGCAGTATTTT. The V and J genes are TRBV30 and TRBJ2-3; tentatively, D is TRBD1 (5 bases). The CDR3 consists of 15 residues. V lost 2 bases and J lost 2, with 14 bases in between. Germline V lookup: CDR1 GTSNPN, CDR2 SVGIG (reference sequence).